These 24 T cell receptor beta chains were all obtained from the same sample, sequenced in a study of metastatic and nonmetastatic thyroid tumors. The entire patient cohort was treatment-naive prior to thyroid surgery. TCRdb re-called clones from the PCR reads using MiXCR. This table has 40,000 or so clones, roughly a quarter appearing once. Specimen: blood. Receptor source: a female donor with papillary thyroid cancer or a benign thyroid nodule (not recorded which). Some clones in this sample may be carry-over from other donors' samples.

This clone was recorded a few times. Its ends do not fully match the called genes, so a read error is possible. V gene TRBV7-8 combines with J gene TRBJ2-5; D unclear. The CDR3 contains 11 residues. CDR1 is SGHVS, CDR2 FQNEAQ, per germline. CDR3 residues: CDSSSVENQYF. In nucleotides, the CDR3 is TGTGACAGCAGCTCCGTCGAGAACCAGTACTTC.

By share, this clone ranks as medium-sized (0.01 to 0.1%). The gene calls are TRBV6-1 and TRBJ2-7; 12 bases agree with TRBD2. CDR1 is MNHNS, CDR2 SASEGT, per germline. The CDR3 loop spans 15 amino acids. V was pared by 4 bases and J by 0 bases, with 1 base of the junction left unmatched. The CDR3 here is CASSASGGASYEQYF. DNA of the CDR3: TGTGCCAGCAGTGCTAGCGGGGGGGCCTCCTACGAGCAGTACTTC.

V is TRBV6-1 and J is TRBJ1-3, with D maybe TRBD1 (5 bases). CDR1 and CDR2 from the germline V gene are MNHNS and SASEGT. This CDR3 has 14 amino acids. V lost 5 bases and J lost 0, with 8 bases in between. CDR3 nucleotide sequence: TGTGCCAGCAGTAGACAGAGCTCTGGAAACACCATATATTTT. Its protein product is CASSRQSSGNTIYF.

CDR3 amino acids: CASSLGRGSAEQYF. CDR3 nucleotide sequence: TGTGCCAGCAGCTTGGGCAGGGGGTCCGCCGAGCAGTACTTC. The rearrangement joins TRBV7-3 to TRBJ2-7, with 7 bases fitting TRBD1. The CDR3 runs to 14 residues. The V gene's germline CDR1 is SGHTA and CDR2 FQGTGA. Trimming cost V 3 bases and J 6 bases; bases outside gene matches: 8. The full variable domain, in which reference TRBV7-3 and TRBJ2-7 provide the parts outside the CDR3, is GAGVSQTPSNKVTEKGKYVELRCDPISGHTALYWYRQSLGQGPEFLIYFQGTGAADDSGLPNDRFFAVRPEGSVSTLKIQRTERGDSAVYLCASSLGRGSAEQYFGPGTRLTVT.

The chain has TRBV6-1 and TRBJ2-3, with a weak D call TRBD1 (5 bases). CDR1 MNHNS and CDR2 SASEGT come from the germline V gene. V was pared by 6 bases and J by 6 bases, with 13 bases between. The CDR3 runs to 13 residues. CDR3 sequence reads: CASSLDKCDTQYF. The CDR3 region has the DNA TGTGCCAGCAGCTTGGACAAGTGTGATACGCAGTATTTT.

This clone appeared a single time. This chain connects TRBV4-2 to TRBJ2-2, with a possible D match to TRBD1 (5 bases). This CDR3 comprises 15 residues. From germline, CDR1 is LGHNA and CDR2 YNFKEQ. V dropped 0 bases and J dropped 7 bases, with 12 bases sitting between them. The CDR3 DNA follows: TGTGCCAGCAGCCAAGATGGGCAGGGCGGCGGGGAGCTGTTTTTT. It specifies CASSQDGQGGGELFF.

This clone was counted many times. The sample has other DNA sequences that encode this CDR3 too. The chain is built from TRBV6-1 and TRBJ2-7; D is perhaps TRBD1 or TRBD2 (5 bases each). V was cut by 10 bases and J by 0 bases, with 16 bases left in between. The CDR3 is 14 amino acids. Germline V CDR1 and CDR2: MNHNS, SASEGT. CDR3 sequence: CAIFPGQDSYEQYF. The CDR3 coding sequence is TGTGCCATTTTCCCGGGGCAGGACTCCTACGAGCAGTACTTC.

This clone occurred a few times. The chain employs TRBV9 and TRBJ1-2; D is possibly TRBD1 (6 bases). Germline CDR1 reads SGDLS; CDR2 reads YYNGEE. Trimming removed 7 bases from V and 6 bases from J, with 13 bases in between. The CDR3 runs 12 residues. The CDR3 protein is CASGGTSDGYTF. The DNA for the CDR3 is TGTGCCAGCGGAGGGACATCCGATGGCTACACCTTC.

This clone was seen at least ten times. The V gene is TRBV20-1, the J gene TRBJ2-6, with 8 positions matching TRBD2. CDR1 and CDR2 (germline): DFQATT, SNEGSKA (reference sequence). V lost 0 bases to trimming and J lost 1 base; unmatched junction nucleotides: 8. The CDR3 sequence is 18 residues long. The chain's CDR3 is CSARDPRTSSSGANVLTF. The CDR3 coding sequence is TGCAGTGCTAGAGATCCCCGGACTAGCTCTTCTGGGGCCAACGTCCTGACTTTC.

This clone was counted many times. The chain recombines TRBV20-1 with TRBJ2-2; 10 bases match TRBD1. With V trimmed by 4 bases and J by 3 bases, 2 bases remained unmatched. Germline V gives CDR1 DFQATT, CDR2 SNEGSKA (reference sequence). The CDR3 contains 14 residues. The CDR3 sequence: CSAKGTGDTGELFF. CDR3 bases: TGCAGTGCTAAGGGGACAGGGGACACCGGGGAGCTGTTTTTT.

The genes are TRBV11-2 and TRBJ2-1, with D possibly matching TRBD1 (6 bases). V shed 4 bases and J shed 4 bases, with 17 bases lying between them. The CDR3 contains 16 residues. Germline CDR1 SGHAT, CDR2 FQNNGV. In DNA, the CDR3 is TGTGCCAGCAGCTGGACCCGGGACACAAGTTACAATGAGCAGTTCTTC. It codes for CASSWTRDTSYNEQFF.

Ten or more counts support this clone. This rearrangement joins TRBV20-1 to TRBJ2-5, with 7 bases lining up with TRBD1. Germline V CDR1 and CDR2: DFQATT, SNEGSKA (reference sequence). The CDR3 runs to 19 residues. V shed 3 bases, J shed 1 base, and the junction held 20 bases outside the gene matches. CDR3 in DNA: TGCAGTGCTAGGGCCGCTAGTCGGGACAGACTATACACCCAAGAGACCCAGTACTTC. This gives the protein CSARAASRDRLYTQETQYF.

The genes are TRBV6-1 and TRBJ2-5; TRBD1 matches at 7 bases. Looked up from germline, CDR1 is MNHNS and CDR2 is SASEGT. The CDR3 length is 15 residues. V shed 4 bases and J 1 base; nucleotides not matched to a gene: 6. CDR3 DNA sequence: TGTGCCAGCAGTGGGGGACAGTCCCCCCAAGAGACCCAGTACTTC. The encoded protein is CASSGGQSPQETQYF.

CDR3 loop: CAWRGTGREEGNTIYF. In DNA, the CDR3 is TGTGCCTGGAGAGGGACAGGGAGAGAGGAGGGAAACACCATATATTTT. The chain has TRBV30 and TRBJ1-3, with TRBD1 matching over 9 bases. Germline V gene lookup returns CDR1 GTSNPN and CDR2 SVGIG (reference sequence). The V gene end was trimmed by 3 bases and the J gene end by 4 bases; junction bases not matched to a gene: 10. The CDR3 runs 16 residues.

This chain links TRBV7-2 with TRBJ1-6, with 9 bases aligning to TRBD1. V lost 5 bases and J lost 4; bases outside the gene matches: 3. CDR1 is SGHTA, CDR2 FQGNSA, per germline. There are 15 residues in the CDR3. The CDR3 loop reads CASSPGTGYNSPLHF. The CDR3 DNA is TGTGCCAGCAGCCCCGGGACAGGGTATAATTCACCCCTCCACTTT.

J is TRBJ2-3 and V is TRBV2; 13 bases are a match to TRBD2. Germline loops: CDR1 SNHLY, CDR2 FYNNEI. After removal of 3 bases from V and 2 bases from J, the junction contained 5 bases not matched to a gene. The CDR3 totals 17 residues. The CDR3 here is CASSEWGLAGFTDTQYF. The CDR3 region has the DNA TGTGCCAGCAGTGAGTGGGGACTAGCGGGATTCACAGATACGCAGTATTTT. The full variable domain, with the rest looked up from reference TRBV2 and TRBJ2-3, is EPEVTQTPSHQVTQMGQEVILRCVPISNHLYFYWYRQILGQKVEFLVSFYNNEISEKSEIFDDQFSVERPDGSNFTLKIRSTKLEDSAMYFCASSEWGLAGFTDTQYFGPGTRLTVL.

This clone turned up a few times. The chain carries TRBV24-1 and TRBJ1-2, with TRBD1 as a possible D gene (6 bases). CDR1 KGHDR and CDR2 SFDVKD come from the germline V gene. CDR3 size: 13 residues. Trimming took off 3 bases at V and 3 bases at J, with 7 bases between the two ends. CDR3 DNA sequence: TGTGCCACCAGTGATCCAGGGGACTATGGCTACACCTTC. Its protein product is CATSDPGDYGYTF.

Sample share makes this clone large. The chain employs TRBV6-2 or TRBV6-3 and TRBJ2-7; no clear D gene. This CDR3 region has 13 residues. The V end lost 2 bases, the J end lost 3 bases, and 8 bases lay between the germline ends. The germline CDR1 and CDR2 sequences are MNHEY and SVGEGT. CDR3 sequence: CASSYGEIYEQYF. As DNA, the CDR3 is TGTGCCAGCAGTTACGGTGAAATCTACGAGCAGTACTTC.

This clone was observed at least ten times. The V gene is TRBV6-1, the J gene TRBJ1-4, with D unresolved. V was shortened by 10 bases and J by 0 bases, with 9 bases between the two germline ends. Looked up from germline, CDR1 is MNHNS and CDR2 is SASEGT. This CDR3 comprises 13 residues. CDR3 sequence reads: CATHSTTNEKLFF. CDR3 DNA sequence: TGTGCCACCCACTCTACAACTAATGAAAAACTGTTTTTT.

This clone showed up just a few times. The chain couples TRBV28 to TRBJ2-1; D is unclear. From germline, CDR1 is MDHEN and CDR2 SYDVKM. The CDR3 is 13 amino acids. V was cut by 6 bases and J by 2 bases, with 8 bases left in between. The CDR3 spells CASSPGAYNEQFF. The CDR3 DNA sequence: TGTGCCAGCAGCCCAGGTGCCTACAATGAGCAGTTCTTC.

V usage is TRBV19 and J usage is TRBJ2-1; 7 bases line up with TRBD1. Germline-derived CDR1 and CDR2 are LNHDA and SQIVND (reference sequence). J lost 9 bases, V lost 3 bases, and 11 bases had no gene match. This CDR3 contains 15 residues. CDR3 region: CASSITLDRAGEQFF. Written as DNA, the CDR3 is TGTGCCAGTAGTATCACCTTAGACAGGGCCGGTGAGCAGTTCTTC.

This clone was observed many times. The chain joins TRBV11-2 to TRBJ2-1; TRBD2 is a possible D gene (6 bases). CDR1 SGHAT and CDR2 FQNNGV come from the germline V gene. The CDR3 extends over 15 amino acids. Trimming took off 5 bases at V and 1 base at J, with 12 bases between the two ends. The CDR3 loop is CASSGGVESYNEQFF. The CDR3 DNA reads as TGTGCCAGCAGCGGAGGGGTAGAGTCCTACAATGAGCAGTTCTTC. Full variable domain (missing parts from reference TRBV11-2 and TRBJ2-1): EAGVAQSPRYKIIEKRQSVAFWCNPISGHATLYWYQQILGQGPKLLIQFQNNGVVDDSQLPKDRFSAERLKGVDSTLKIQPAKLEDSAVYLCASSGGVESYNEQFFGPGTRLTVL.

The chain combines TRBV30 with TRBJ1-2; tentative D call: TRBD1 (6 bases). The CDR3 runs 15 residues. The germline V gene encodes CDR1 GTSNPN and CDR2 SVGIG (reference sequence). Trimming pared 3 bases from V and 4 bases from J, leaving 18 bases between. In DNA form, the CDR3 reads TGTGCCTGGAGGGTCCGGGGGGCGCGCGGCTATGGCTACACCTTC. It yields the protein CAWRVRGARGYGYTF.

This clone has only one observation. The chain uses TRBV6-1 and TRBJ2-4, with D unclear. This CDR3 contains 18 residues. The ends were cut back, 0 bases at V and 5 bases at J, with 20 bases in the middle. The germline V gene has CDR1 MNHNS and CDR2 SASEGT. The CDR3 region has the DNA TGTGCCAGCAGTGAAGCGTTCGACACTCTCGCAGGCCAAAACATTCAGTACTTC. As protein: CASSEAFDTLAGQNIQYF.